These 2 T cell receptor beta chains share one sample of origin, sequenced in a study of T cell repertoires in ileal Crohn's disease. Generated by immunoSEQ multiplex PCR, the TCRdb table keeps only in-frame clones and is missing some. In the table there are a few thousand clones, approximately 91% of which are singletons. Sequences were obtained from ileal tissue. These receptors came from an adult with Crohn's disease.

The chain carries TRBV5-4 and TRBJ2-7; either TRBD1 or TRBD2 may supply D (5 bases each). This CDR3 is 15 amino acids long. Germline assignment: CDR1 SGHNT and CDR2 YYREEE (reference sequence). Trimming removed 4 bases from V and 4 bases from J, with 18 bases in between. CDR3 in DNA: TGTGCCAGCAGCCACCGTCCGGGACCGCTTTACGAGCAGTACTTC. This sequence encodes CASSHRPGPLYEQYF.

V gene TRBV6-4 combines with J gene TRBJ2-3; D ambiguous. V was trimmed by 2 bases and J by 1 base, leaving 7 bases between them. CDR3 length: 14 amino acids. Germline lookup yields CDR1 MRHNA and CDR2 SNTAGT. CDR3 protein: CASSDGGGTDTQYF. The CDR3 region has the DNA TGTGCCAGCAGTGACGGTGGGGGCACAGATACGCAGTATTTT.